This record concerns one T cell receptor (beta chain) sequence. Its antigen is not known. This CDR3 is built from 13 residues. The ends were cut back, 0 bases at V and 0 bases at J, with 5 bases in the middle. CDR1 and CDR2 (germline): SQVTM, ANQGSEA. The second PCR ran about 6 to 11 cycles with a sample-barcoded 5' primer and J-beta primers. TCRdb re-derived calls from the 5' RACE reads in MiXCR, one entry per CDR3 protein. Of roughly 410,000 distinct CDR3 sequences in the sample, approximately 52% were seen once. The sample belongs to a study of blood T cells in healthy people across ages. Study-wide points: Since the PBMCs were unsorted, naive and antigen-experienced cells could not be conclusively compared. Investigators viewed diversity estimates from one million T cells as underestimates, the study reported. Age showed a roughly linear inverse relationship with TCR beta diversity per million T cells.

The receptor was derived from a man aged 60 to 75 in good health. Sequenced: blood. The chain employs TRBV29-1 and TRBJ1-2, with D unclear. This chain's CDR3 is CSVEEAANYGYTF. The DNA for the CDR3 is TGCAGCGTTGAAGAGGCTGCTAACTATGGCTACACCTTC.